The clone carrying this T cell receptor beta chain has just a few counts. Its specificity is not known. The germline V and J ends were trimmed by 7 bases and 11 bases, with 9 bases remaining between them. The CDR3 extends over 9 amino acids. The V gene's germline CDR1 is MRHNA and CDR2 SNTAGT. TCRdb reanalysed the 5' RACE reads using MiXCR and keeps one entry per CDR3 protein. The sample carries 250,000 to 300,000 distinct CDR3 sequences, 15% to 20% recorded once. This sample was taken from a study of T-cell memory formation after mild COVID-19. About the research overall: TCR clusters were mostly confined to one donor each. The study's findings and limits: Contracting clones localized mainly to CM and EM when CD4+ and mainly to EMRA when CD8+. Contracting clones from day 15 to 85 had balanced CD4/CD8; later expanders favoured CD4+.

Sequenced: PBMCs or a T cell subset sorted from them (not recorded which). This sequence was found in a man younger than 30 who had mild COVID-19 (a few samples of this study predate the infection). Cell type and time point are not known. The J gene is TRBJ2-7, the V gene TRBV6-4; D is unclear. CDR3 DNA sequence: TGTGCCAGCAAAGGGTCGAAGTACTTC. This gives the protein CASKGSKYF.